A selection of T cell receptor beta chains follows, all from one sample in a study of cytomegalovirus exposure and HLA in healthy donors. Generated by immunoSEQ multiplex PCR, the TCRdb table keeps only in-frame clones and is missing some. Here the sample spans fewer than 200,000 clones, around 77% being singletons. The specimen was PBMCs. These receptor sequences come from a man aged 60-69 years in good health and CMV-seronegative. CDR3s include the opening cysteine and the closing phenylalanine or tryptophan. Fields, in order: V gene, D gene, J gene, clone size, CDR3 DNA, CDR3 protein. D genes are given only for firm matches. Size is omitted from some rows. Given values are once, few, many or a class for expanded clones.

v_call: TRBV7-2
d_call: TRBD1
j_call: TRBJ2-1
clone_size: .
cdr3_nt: TGTGCCAGCAGCTTCAACAGGGGGCAGGGCAATGAGCAGTTCTTC
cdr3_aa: CASSFNRGQGNEQFF

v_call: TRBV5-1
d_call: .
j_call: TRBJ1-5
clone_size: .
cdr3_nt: TGCGCCAGCAGCCCCCCCCGCGTCGGCAATCAGCCCCAGCATTTT
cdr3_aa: CASSPPRVGNQPQHF

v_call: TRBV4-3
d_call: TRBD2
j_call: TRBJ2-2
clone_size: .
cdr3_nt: TGCGCCAGCAGCCCGCATTTAGCGGGAGGGGATAAGAACACCGGGGAGCTGTTTTTT
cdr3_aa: CASSPHLAGGDKNTGELFF

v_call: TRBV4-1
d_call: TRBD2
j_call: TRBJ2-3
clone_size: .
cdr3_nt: TGCGCCAGCAGCCAAGCCGGGACTAGAACAGATACGCAGTATTTT
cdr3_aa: CASSQAGTRTDTQYF

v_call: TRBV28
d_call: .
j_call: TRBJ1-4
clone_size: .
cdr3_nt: TGTGCCACCAGCAAGGGGGGGCAAAATGAAAAACTGTTTTTT
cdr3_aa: CATSKGGQNEKLFF

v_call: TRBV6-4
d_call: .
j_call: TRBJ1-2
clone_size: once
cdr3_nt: TGTGCCAGCAGTGACTCCTCTAAGATTAGCCGCACGGATCCCTATGGCTACACCTTC
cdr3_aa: CASSDSSKISRTDPYGYTF

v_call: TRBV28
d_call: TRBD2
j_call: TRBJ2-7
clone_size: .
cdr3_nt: TGTGCCAGCGGTGATAGCGGGGGCCTAGCGCAGTACTTC
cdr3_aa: CASGDSGGLAQYF

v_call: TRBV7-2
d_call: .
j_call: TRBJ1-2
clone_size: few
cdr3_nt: TGTGCCAGCAGCTTAGTTCCCGGGAGTGGCTACACCTTC
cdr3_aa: CASSLVPGSGYTF

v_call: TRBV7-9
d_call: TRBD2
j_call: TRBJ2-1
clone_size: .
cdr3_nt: TGTGCCAGCAGCTTAGCGCTTAGCGGGATCTCCTACAATGAGCAGTTCTTC
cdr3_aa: CASSLALSGISYNEQFF

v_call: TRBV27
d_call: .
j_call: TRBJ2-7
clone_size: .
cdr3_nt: TGTGCCAGCAGTTTAAGGGGCCGCTGGCAAGACGAGCAGTACTTC
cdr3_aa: CASSLRGRWQDEQYF

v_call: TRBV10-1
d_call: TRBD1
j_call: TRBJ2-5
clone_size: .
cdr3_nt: TGCGCCAGCAGCAGGACAGGGGAGGGGGAGACCCAGTACTTC
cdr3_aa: CASSRTGEGETQYF

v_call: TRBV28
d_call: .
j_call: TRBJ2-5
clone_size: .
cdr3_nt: TGTGCCAGCAGTTTTCCCCCGGGACTGGGGCTGGGGACCCAGTACTTC
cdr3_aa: CASSFPPGLGLGTQYF

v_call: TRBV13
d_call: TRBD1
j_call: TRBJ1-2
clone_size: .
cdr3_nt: TGTGCCAGCAGCCTCGGACAGGGAGTTAACTATGGCTACACCTTC
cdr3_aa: CASSLGQGVNYGYTF

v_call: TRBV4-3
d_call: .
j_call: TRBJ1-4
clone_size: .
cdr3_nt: TGCGCCAGCAGCCCCCAGACAGCTTATAATGAAAAACTGTTTTTT
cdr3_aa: CASSPQTAYNEKLFF

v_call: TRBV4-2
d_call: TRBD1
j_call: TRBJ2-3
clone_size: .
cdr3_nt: TGTGCCAGCAGCCAAGATTGGCAGGGGGAGGATACGCAGTATTTT
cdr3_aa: CASSQDWQGEDTQYF

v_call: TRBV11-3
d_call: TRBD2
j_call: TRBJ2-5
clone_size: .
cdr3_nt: TGTGCCAGCAGCTTAGGGGGGACTAGCGGGGGGACAGAGACCCAGTACTTC
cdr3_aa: CASSLGGTSGGTETQYF

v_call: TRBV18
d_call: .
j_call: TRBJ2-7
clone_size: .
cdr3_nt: TGTGCCAGCTCACCGATCGGTAGCTCCTACGAGCAGTACTTC
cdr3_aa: CASSPIGSSYEQYF

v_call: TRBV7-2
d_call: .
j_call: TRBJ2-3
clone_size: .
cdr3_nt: TGTGCCAGCAGCTTCCAGTTGACTACTAGCACAGATACGCAGTATTTT
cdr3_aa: CASSFQLTTSTDTQYF

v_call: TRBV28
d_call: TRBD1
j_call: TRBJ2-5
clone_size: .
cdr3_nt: TGTGCCAGCAGTTTGAGGACAGGGGGCTGGGAGACCCAGTACTTC
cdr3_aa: CASSLRTGGWETQYF

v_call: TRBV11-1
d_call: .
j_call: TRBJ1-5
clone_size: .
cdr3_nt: TGTGCCAGCAGCTTAGTACGGTTGCGGCAGGGTTGGGGCAATCAGCCCCAGCATTTT
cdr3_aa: CASSLVRLRQGWGNQPQHF

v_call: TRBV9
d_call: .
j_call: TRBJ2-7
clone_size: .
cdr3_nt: TGTGCCAGCAGCCCCTCCCCCAGGGCACGCGAGCAGTACTTC
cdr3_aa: CASSPSPRAREQYF

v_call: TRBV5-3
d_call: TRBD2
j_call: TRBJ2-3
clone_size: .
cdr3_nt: TGTGCCAGAAGCTACCTCTCTAGCGGGAGGGCCCTTCGAGCTAGCACAGATACGCAGTATTTT
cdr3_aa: CARSYLSSGRALRASTDTQYF

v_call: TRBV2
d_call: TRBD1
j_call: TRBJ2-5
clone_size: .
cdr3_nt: TGTGCCAGCAGTAGGACAGGAAGTCAAGAGACCCAGTACTTC
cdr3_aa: CASSRTGSQETQYF

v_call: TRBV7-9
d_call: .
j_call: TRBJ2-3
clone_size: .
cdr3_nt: TGTGCCAGCAGGGTAACAGGTAGGGGCACAGATACGCAGTATTTT
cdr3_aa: CASRVTGRGTDTQYF

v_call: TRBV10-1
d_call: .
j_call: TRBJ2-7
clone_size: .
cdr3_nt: TGCGCCAGCAGTGCGGGGGGCAGCTCCTACGAGCAGTACTTC
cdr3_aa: CASSAGGSSYEQYF

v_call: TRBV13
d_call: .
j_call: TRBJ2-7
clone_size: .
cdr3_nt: TGTGCCAGCAGCTTTAAGTCATCCCGGGGACACAACAACCTATCCTACGAGCAGTACTTC
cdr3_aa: CASSFKSSRGHNNLSYEQYF

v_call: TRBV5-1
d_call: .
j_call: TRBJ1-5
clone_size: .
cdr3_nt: TGCGCCAGCAGCTTTAGTGGCGAGGGCAATCAGCCCCAGCATTTT
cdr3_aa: CASSFSGEGNQPQHF

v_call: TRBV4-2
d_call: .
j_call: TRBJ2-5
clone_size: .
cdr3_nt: TGTGCCAGCAGCCAAGTTTTTGGCGGCCAGGAGACCCAGTACTTC
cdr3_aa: CASSQVFGGQETQYF

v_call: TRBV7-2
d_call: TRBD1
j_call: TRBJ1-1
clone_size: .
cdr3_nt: TGTGCCAGCAGCCCCCGGACAGGGGGGGGTGGTACTGAAGCTTTCTTT
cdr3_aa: CASSPRTGGGGTEAFF

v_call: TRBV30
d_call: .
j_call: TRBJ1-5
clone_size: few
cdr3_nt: TGTGCCTGGAGTAAGGGACATCTCAATCAGCCCCAGCATTTT
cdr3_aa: CAWSKGHLNQPQHF

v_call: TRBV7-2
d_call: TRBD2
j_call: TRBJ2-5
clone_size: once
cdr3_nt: TGTGCCAGCAGCTTAGAGAGCGGGGCGACGGAGACCCAGTACTTC
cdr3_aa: CASSLESGATETQYF

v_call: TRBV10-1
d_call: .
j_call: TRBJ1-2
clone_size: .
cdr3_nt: TGCGCCAGCAGTGAGTCGACGCGGGAGGTTAATGGCTACACCTTC
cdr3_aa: CASSESTREVNGYTF

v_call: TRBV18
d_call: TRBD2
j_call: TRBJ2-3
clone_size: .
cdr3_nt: TGTGCCAGCTCACGACGACTAGCGGGGGGGAACACAGATACGCAGTATTTT
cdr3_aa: CASSRRLAGGNTDTQYF

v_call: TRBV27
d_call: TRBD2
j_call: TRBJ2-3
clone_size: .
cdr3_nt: TGTGCCAGCAGTTTCCGGCTAGCGGGAATTCGAACAGATACGCAGTATTTT
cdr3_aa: CASSFRLAGIRTDTQYF

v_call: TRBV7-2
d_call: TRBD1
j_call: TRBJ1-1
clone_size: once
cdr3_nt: TGTGCCAGCAGCTTAGCGGGCAGGGGGGCGGGTGGAGCTTTCTTT
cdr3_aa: CASSLAGRGAGGAFF

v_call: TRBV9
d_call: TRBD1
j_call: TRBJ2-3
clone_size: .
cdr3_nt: TGTGCCAGCAGCGCCCATGGACAGGGAGCAGATACGCAGTATTTT
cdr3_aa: CASSAHGQGADTQYF

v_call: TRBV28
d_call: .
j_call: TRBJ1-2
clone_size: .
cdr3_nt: TGTAAGACAGGAACTAACTATGGCTACACCTTC
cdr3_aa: CKTGTNYGYTF

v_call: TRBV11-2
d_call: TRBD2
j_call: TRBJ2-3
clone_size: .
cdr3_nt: TGTGCCAGCAGCTCCCGGGGGGGGGACCACACAGATACGCAGTATTTT
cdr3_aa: CASSSRGGDHTDTQYF

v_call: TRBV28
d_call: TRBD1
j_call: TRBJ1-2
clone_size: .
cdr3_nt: TGTGCCAGCAGACCGACAGGGTCGGGTGCTGGCTACACCTTC
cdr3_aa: CASRPTGSGAGYTF

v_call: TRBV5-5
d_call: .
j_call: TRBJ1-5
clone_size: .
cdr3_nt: TGTGCCAGCAGCTTGCATCAGGGTACCTATCAGCCCCAGCATTTT
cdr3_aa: CASSLHQGTYQPQHF

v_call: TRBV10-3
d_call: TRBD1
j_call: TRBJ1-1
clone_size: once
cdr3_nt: TGTGCCATCAGACCCGGGACAGGCCCAATGAACACTGAAGCTTTCTTT
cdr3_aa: CAIRPGTGPMNTEAFF

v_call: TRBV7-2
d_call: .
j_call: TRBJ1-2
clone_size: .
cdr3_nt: TGTGCCAGCAGCCAAGACAGAGCTCTCTATGGCTACACCTTC
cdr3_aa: CASSQDRALYGYTF

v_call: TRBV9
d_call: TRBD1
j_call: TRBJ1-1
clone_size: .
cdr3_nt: TGTGCCAGCAGCGTCGGGACAGGCACTGAAGCTTTCTTT
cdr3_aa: CASSVGTGTEAFF

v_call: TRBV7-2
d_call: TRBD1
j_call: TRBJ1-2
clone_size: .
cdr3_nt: TGTGCCAGCAGCTCCACAGGGGTGAATGGCTACACCTTC
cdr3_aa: CASSSTGVNGYTF

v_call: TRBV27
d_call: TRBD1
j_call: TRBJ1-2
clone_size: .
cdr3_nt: TGTGCCAGCAGTGCTTATTTAGGGACAGGCGGCTACACCTTC
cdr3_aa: CASSAYLGTGGYTF

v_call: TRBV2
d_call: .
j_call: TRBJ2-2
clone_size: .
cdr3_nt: TGTGCCAGCAGTTTAACGGGGGAACCGACCGGGGAGCTGTTTTTT
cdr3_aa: CASSLTGEPTGELFF

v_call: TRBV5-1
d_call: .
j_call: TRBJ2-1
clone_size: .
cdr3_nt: TGCGCCAGCAGCTTTGGACTAGAAGGGGGCTACAATGAGCAGTTCTTC
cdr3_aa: CASSFGLEGGYNEQFF

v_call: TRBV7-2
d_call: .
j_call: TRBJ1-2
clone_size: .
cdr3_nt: TGTGCCAGCACTCTACAGGGCTCCTATGGCTACACCTTC
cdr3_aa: CASTLQGSYGYTF